These 10 T cell receptor beta chains came from one sample sequenced in a study of response to subunit inactivated influenza vaccine. One entry per CDR3 protein, called by TCRdb with MiXCR from the RT-PCR reads. The sample lists 590,000 or so distinct CDR3 sequences, 14% occurring once. Sequenced material: PBMCs from blood, taken 14 to 15 days before vaccination. All receptors derive from a man aged 50 or older who received an inactivated influenza vaccine.

The chain combines TRBV29-1 with TRBJ2-7; a weak D match, TRBD2 (7 bases). Trimming stripped 6 bases from V and 5 bases from J, with 20 bases between. The germline V gene has CDR1 SQVTM and CDR2 ANQGSEA. The CDR3 has 14 residues. The CDR3 nucleotides read TGCAGCGTGGGGGGATCGGGAGGACAGCACGAGCAGTACTTC. It is translated as CSVGGSGGQHEQYF.

This clonotype came up a few times. The chain uses TRBV20-1 and TRBJ2-7; D is undetermined. The CDR3 extends over 15 amino acids. V gave up 6 bases and J gave up 2 bases, with 20 bases separating them. CDR1 is DFQATT and CDR2 is SNEGSKA in the germline V gene (reference sequence). CDR3 DNA sequence: TGCAGTGCCAACGACCAGCGCCACGGTCCCTACGAGCAGTACTTC. It codes for CSANDQRHGPYEQYF.

J is TRBJ1-6 and V is TRBV4-3; D might be TRBD1 (6 bases). The V gene's germline CDR1 is LGHNA and CDR2 YSLEER. The CDR3 runs 15 residues. Trimming took off 1 base at V and 7 bases at J, with 11 bases between the two ends. The CDR3 is CASSQGRGRNSPLHF. The CDR3 bases are TGCGCCAGCAGCCAAGGCAGGGGACGGAATTCACCCCTCCACTTT.

The genes are TRBV10-3 and TRBJ2-5, with D perhaps matching TRBD1 (6 bases). V lost 2 bases and J lost 4, with 14 bases in between. CDR3 size: 15 residues. Germline CDR1 is ENHRY and CDR2 is SYGVKD. This chain's CDR3 is CAISEMGQGLETQYF. The CDR3 DNA follows: TGTGCCATCAGTGAGATGGGGCAGGGGTTAGAGACCCAGTACTTC.

In this sample, this clonotype turned up many times. V gene TRBV3-1 combines with J gene TRBJ2-1; possibly TRBD1 for D (5 bases). Between the trimmed V and J ends, which lost 4 bases and 1 base, there was a span of 14 bases. The CDR3 totals 16 residues. Germline CDR1 LGHDT, CDR2 YNNKEL (reference sequence). CDR3 bases: TGTGCCAGCAGCCCCAGACAGACTGGGTCCTACAATGAGCAGTTCTTC. Translated: CASSPRQTGSYNEQFF.

This clonotype was seen ten or more times. This rearrangement joins TRBV12-3 or TRBV12-4 to TRBJ2-2, with D maybe TRBD1 (6 bases). The CDR3 is 16 amino acids. V shed 5 bases and J shed 0 bases, with 13 bases lying between them. The CDR3 nucleotides are TGTGCCAGCAGTCCCACCGGGACATCGAACACCGGGGAGCTGTTTTTT. This codes for CASSPTGTSNTGELFF.

The chain uses TRBV7-2 and TRBJ2-7, with 8 bases matching TRBD2. CDR3 length: 13 amino acids. Per the germline V gene, CDR1 is SGHTA and CDR2 is FQGNSA. V was clipped by 4 bases and J by 3 bases; unmatched bases: 2. The CDR3 is CASSSGLVYEQYF. The CDR3 DNA is TGTGCCAGCAGCTCGGGACTAGTCTACGAGCAGTACTTC. Drawing the rest from reference TRBV7-2 and TRBJ2-7, the complete variable domain is GAGVSQSPSNKVTEKGKDVELRCDPISGHTALYWYRQSLGQGLEFLIYFQGNSAPDKSGLPSDRFSAERTGGSVSTLTIQRTQQEDSAVYLCASSSGLVYEQYFGPGTRLTVT.

The J gene is TRBJ2-3, the V gene TRBV10-3; 8 bases align to TRBD2. V was pared by 5 bases and J by 1 base, with 2 bases of the junction left unmatched. The CDR3 spans 14 residues. Germline assignment: CDR1 ENHRY and CDR2 SYGVKD. CDR3 in DNA: TGTGCCATCAGTCGGCGGGAGGGCACAGATACGCAGTATTTT. It is translated as CAISRREGTDTQYF.

CDR3 bases: TGTGCCAGCAGTAGGCTAAATATGCCGGGAGTAAAGACCCAGTACTTC. It yields the protein CASSRLNMPGVKTQYF. This chain uses TRBV6-1 with TRBJ2-5; a possible D gene is TRBD2 (6 bases). The CDR3 loop spans 16 amino acids. CDR1 is MNHNS, CDR2 SASEGT, per germline. V gave up 5 bases and J gave up 6 bases, with 22 bases separating them.

This clonotype was found a few times. The chain couples TRBV7-6 to TRBJ1-6; TRBD1 matches 8 bases. V gave up 4 bases and J gave up 2 bases; unmatched junction bases: 13. The CDR3 length is 19 residues. CDR1 and CDR2 from the germline V gene are SGHVS and FNYEAQ. CDR3: CASSSRTGRVDTYNSPLHF. CDR3 nucleotide sequence: TGTGCCAGCAGCTCTCGGACAGGGAGGGTGGACACCTATAATTCACCCCTCCACTTT.